The 11 T cell receptor beta chains listed next were all sequenced from one sample in a study of blood T cell repertoires in COVID-19. Some clones are missing from TCRdb's copy, which holds only in-frame ones; the method was immunoSEQ multiplex PCR. The sample yields under 75,000 clones, approximately 86% seen once. Sequenced material: peripheral blood. These receptors all stem from a woman older than 75 with active COVID-19.

The gene calls are TRBV28 and TRBJ1-4, with D perhaps TRBD1 (5 bases). This CDR3 is 15 amino acids long. V gave up 5 bases and J gave up 4 bases, with 14 bases separating them. CDR1 MDHEN and CDR2 SYDVKM come from the germline V gene. This CDR3 is CASSRVGALNEKLFF. CDR3 DNA: TGTGCCAGCAGTCGAGTAGGGGCCCTTAATGAAAAACTGTTTTTT.

This clone was observed a few times. The gene calls are TRBV11-2 and TRBJ2-5; 12 bases line up with TRBD2. Per germline, CDR1 SGHAT and CDR2 FQNNGV. The V gene end was trimmed by 1 base and the J gene end by 2 bases; junction bases not matched to a gene: 5. CDR3 size: 17 residues. As DNA, the CDR3 is TGTGCCAGCAGCTTAGGGCTCGGACTAGCGGGACAAGAGACCCAGTACTTC. Translation gives CASSLGLGLAGQETQYF.

J is TRBJ2-5 and V is TRBV5-1; maybe TRBD2 (6 bases). The germline V gene encodes CDR1 SGHRS and CDR2 YFSETQ. This CDR3 is built from 14 residues. With 0 bases removed from V and 4 bases from J, the gap between germline ends came to 10 bases. The CDR3 nucleotides are TGCGCCAGCAGCTTGGGACAAGCGGGAGAGACCCAGTACTTC. Translated: CASSLGQAGETQYF. The full variable domain, its missing parts supplied by reference TRBV5-1 and TRBJ2-5, is KAGVTQTPRYLIKTRGQQVTLSCSPISGHRSVSWYQQTPGQGLQFLFEYFSETQRNKGNFPGRFSGRQFSNSRSEMNVSTLELGDSALYLCASSLGQAGETQYFGPGTRLLVL.

This chain joins TRBV15 and TRBJ2-6; D is uncertain. Deletions cut 0 bases from V and 0 bases from J, with 9 bases between. Germline CDR1 reads LNHNV; CDR2 reads YYDKDF (reference sequence). The CDR3 is 17 amino acids. As DNA, the CDR3 is TGTGCCACCAGCAGAGAGTCGGGTGGCTCTGGGGCCAACGTCCTGACTTTC. Protein: CATSRESGGSGANVLTF.

The chain carries TRBV19 and TRBJ1-1; the D is unclear. The germline V gene encodes CDR1 LNHDA and CDR2 SQIVND (reference sequence). The CDR3 totals 14 residues. V was clipped by 6 bases and J by 1 base, with 12 bases between them. CDR3 sequence: CASRPPRENTEAFF. The DNA for the CDR3 is TGTGCCAGTAGACCCCCGAGGGAGAACACTGAAGCTTTCTTT.

The sample holds one count of this clone. V gene TRBV6-2 or TRBV6-3 combines with J gene TRBJ2-3; no clear D. The V gene lost 3 bases and the J gene lost 1 base, with 11 bases spanning the gap. Germline CDR1 MNHEY, CDR2 SVGEGT. This CDR3 is built from 15 residues. The CDR3 spells CASSYYGVGTDTQYF. The CDR3 coding sequence is TGTGCCAGCAGTTATTACGGTGTGGGCACAGATACGCAGTATTTT.

The chain carries TRBV5-1 and TRBJ1-1; 8 bases line up with TRBD1. The CDR3 extends over 13 amino acids. The ends lost 2 bases at V and 6 bases at J; junction bases unmatched: 3. Germline lookup yields CDR1 SGHRS and CDR2 YFSETQ. The CDR3 protein is CASSFSTGAEAFF. The CDR3 bases are TGCGCCAGCAGCTTCTCGACAGGGGCTGAAGCTTTCTTT.

J is TRBJ2-5 and V is TRBV6-1; the D gene is possibly TRBD1 (6 bases). The germline gives CDR1 MNHNS, CDR2 SASEGT. Trimming shortened V by 3 bases and J by 2 bases, and 10 bases separated the two germline ends. This CDR3 spans 14 amino acids. CDR3: CASSESTGQETQYF. CDR3 sequence (DNA): TGTGCCAGCAGTGAGTCTACAGGGCAAGAGACCCAGTACTTC.

This chain links TRBV10-3 with TRBJ1-1; D is ambiguous. The germline V and J ends were trimmed by 0 bases and 0 bases, with 8 bases remaining between them. Germline V gene sequence: CDR1 ENHRY, CDR2 SYGVKD. This CDR3 spans 15 amino acids. The CDR3 sequence: CAISESGGMNTEAFF. Here the CDR3 DNA reads TGTGCCATCAGTGAGTCGGGAGGCATGAACACTGAAGCTTTCTTT.

The chain carries TRBV18 and TRBJ2-7; a weak D match, TRBD1 (5 bases). The CDR3 runs to 13 residues. V dropped 3 bases and J dropped 5 bases, with 11 bases sitting between them. CDR1 is KGHSH and CDR2 is LQKENI in the germline V gene. The chain's CDR3 is CASSPSSGNEQYF. In DNA form, the CDR3 reads TGTGCCAGCTCACCCTCTTCAGGGAACGAGCAGTACTTC.

This sequence joins TRBV5-8 and TRBJ2-5, with a tentative D call TRBD1 (6 bases). The length of the CDR3 is 14 residues. Deletions cut 1 base from V and 2 bases from J, with 9 bases between. Germline V gene sequence: CDR1 SGHTS, CDR2 YDEGEE. CDR3 sequence: CASSLPQGQETQYF. CDR3 nucleotides: TGTGCCAGCAGCTTGCCACAGGGACAAGAGACCCAGTACTTC.